This T cell receptor beta chain came from a study of blood T cell repertoires in COVID-19. Trimming removed 3 bases at V and 3 bases at J, with 9 bases between. The CDR3 runs to 14 residues. From germline, CDR1 is KGHSH and CDR2 LQKENI. Data came from immunoSEQ multiplex PCR; TCRdb stores just in-frame clones and leaves some out. The sample lists roughly 670,000 clones; 75% to 90% were seen once. The sequence was collected from a woman younger than 30 with acute or convalescent COVID-19. The chain is built from TRBV18 and TRBJ1-5; D not resolved. The sample comprised peripheral blood. The CDR3 protein is CASSPNGDNQPQHF. CDR3 bases: TGTGCCAGCTCACCGAACGGGGACAATCAGCCCCAGCATTTT.